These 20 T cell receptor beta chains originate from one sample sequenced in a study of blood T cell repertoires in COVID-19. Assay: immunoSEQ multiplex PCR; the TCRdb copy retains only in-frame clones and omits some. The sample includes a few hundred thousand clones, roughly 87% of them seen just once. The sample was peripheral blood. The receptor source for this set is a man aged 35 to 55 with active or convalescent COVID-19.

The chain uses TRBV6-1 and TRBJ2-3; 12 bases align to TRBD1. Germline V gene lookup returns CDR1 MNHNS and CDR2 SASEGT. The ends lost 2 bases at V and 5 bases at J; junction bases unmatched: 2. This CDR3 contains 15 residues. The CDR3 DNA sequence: TGTGCCAGCAGTGAACGGGACAGGGGGCGAGATACGCAGTATTTT. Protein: CASSERDRGRDTQYF.

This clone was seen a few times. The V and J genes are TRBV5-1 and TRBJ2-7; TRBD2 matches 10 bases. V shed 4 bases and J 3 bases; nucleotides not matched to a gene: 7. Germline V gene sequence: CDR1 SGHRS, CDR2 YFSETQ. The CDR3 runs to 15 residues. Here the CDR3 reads CASSPIAGGIYEQYF. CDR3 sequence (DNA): TGCGCCAGCAGCCCGATAGCGGGAGGTATCTACGAGCAGTACTTC.

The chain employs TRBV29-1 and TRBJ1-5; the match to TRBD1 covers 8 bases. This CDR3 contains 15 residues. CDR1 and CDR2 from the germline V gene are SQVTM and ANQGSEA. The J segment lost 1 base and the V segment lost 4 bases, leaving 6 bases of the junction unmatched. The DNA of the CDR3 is TGCAGCGTTGCGTGGGGACAGGCCAGCAATCAGCCCCAGCATTTT. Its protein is CSVAWGQASNQPQHF.

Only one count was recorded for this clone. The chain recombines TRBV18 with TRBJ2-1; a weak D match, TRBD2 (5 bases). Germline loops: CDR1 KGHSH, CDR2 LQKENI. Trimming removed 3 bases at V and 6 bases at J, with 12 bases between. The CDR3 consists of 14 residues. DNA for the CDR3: TGTGCCAGCTCACCTGACAACGAGGGCAATGAGCAGTTCTTC. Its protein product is CASSPDNEGNEQFF.

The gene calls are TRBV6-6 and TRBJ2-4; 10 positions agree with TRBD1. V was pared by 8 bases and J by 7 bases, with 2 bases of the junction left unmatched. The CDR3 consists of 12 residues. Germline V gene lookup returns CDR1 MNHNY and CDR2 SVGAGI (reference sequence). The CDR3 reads CASRQGANIQYF. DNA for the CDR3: TGTGCCAGCCGACAGGGGGCGAACATTCAGTACTTC.

This CDR3 is CASSPHGSGNTEAFF. CDR3 nucleotides: TGTGCCAGCAGCCCCCACGGGAGTGGGAACACTGAAGCTTTCTTT. The chain joins TRBV5-4 to TRBJ1-1, with D hard to call. CDR1 is SGHNT, CDR2 YYREEE, per germline (reference sequence). The CDR3 sequence is 15 residues long. Trimming stripped 4 bases from V and 1 base from J, with 14 bases between.

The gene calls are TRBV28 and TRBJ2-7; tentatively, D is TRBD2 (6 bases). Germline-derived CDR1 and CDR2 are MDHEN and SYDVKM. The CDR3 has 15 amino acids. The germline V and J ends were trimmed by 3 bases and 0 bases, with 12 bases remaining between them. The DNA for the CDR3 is TGTGCCAGCAGTTTGGTGGCGGGGAGCTCCTACGAGCAGTACTTC. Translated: CASSLVAGSSYEQYF.

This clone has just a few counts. Written as DNA, the CDR3 is TGTGCCAGCAGCTTAGTCGGACAGGGCCAACGGGGCTACACCTTC. Protein product: CASSLVGQGQRGYTF. The gene calls are TRBV7-8 and TRBJ1-2; 8 bases are shared with TRBD1. The germline V gene encodes CDR1 SGHVS and CDR2 FQNEAQ. Trimming at V came to 1 base and at J to 8 bases, leaving 9 bases not matched to a gene. There are 15 residues in the CDR3.

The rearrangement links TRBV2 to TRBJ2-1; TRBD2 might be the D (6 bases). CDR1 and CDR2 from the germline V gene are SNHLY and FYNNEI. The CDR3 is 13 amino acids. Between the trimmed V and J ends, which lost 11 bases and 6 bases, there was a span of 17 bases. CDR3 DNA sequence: TGTGCCGGGGGACTGGGGCTTGCCAATGAGCAGTTCTTC. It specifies CAGGLGLANEQFF.

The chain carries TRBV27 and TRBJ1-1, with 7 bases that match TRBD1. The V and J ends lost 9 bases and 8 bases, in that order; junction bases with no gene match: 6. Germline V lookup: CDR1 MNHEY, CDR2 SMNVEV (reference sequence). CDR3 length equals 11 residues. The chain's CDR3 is CASLGGSEAFF. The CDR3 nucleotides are TGTGCCAGTCTAGGGGGCAGCGAAGCTTTCTTT.

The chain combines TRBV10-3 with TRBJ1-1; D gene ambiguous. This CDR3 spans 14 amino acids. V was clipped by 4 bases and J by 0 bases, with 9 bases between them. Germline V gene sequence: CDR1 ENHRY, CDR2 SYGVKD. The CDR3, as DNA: TGTGCCATCAGTGTTCAATTCCTGAACACTGAAGCTTTCTTT. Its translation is CAISVQFLNTEAFF.

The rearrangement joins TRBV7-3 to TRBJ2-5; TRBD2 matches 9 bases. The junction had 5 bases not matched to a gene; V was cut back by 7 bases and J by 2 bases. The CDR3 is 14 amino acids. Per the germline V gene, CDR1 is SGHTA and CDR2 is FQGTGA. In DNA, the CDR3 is TGTGCCAGCAAGAAAGCGGGGGGTCAAGAGACCCAGTACTTC. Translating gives CASKKAGGQETQYF.

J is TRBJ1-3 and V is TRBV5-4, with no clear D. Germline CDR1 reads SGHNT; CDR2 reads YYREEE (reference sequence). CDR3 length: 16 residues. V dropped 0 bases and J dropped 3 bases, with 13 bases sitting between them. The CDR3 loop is CASSLAGTQLGNTIYF. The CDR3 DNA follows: TGTGCCAGCAGCTTGGCCGGTACTCAACTTGGAAACACCATATATTTT.

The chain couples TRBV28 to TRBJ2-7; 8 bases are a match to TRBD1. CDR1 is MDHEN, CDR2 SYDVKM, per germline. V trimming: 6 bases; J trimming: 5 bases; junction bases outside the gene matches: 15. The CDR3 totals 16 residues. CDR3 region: CASSSIGQGKIHEQYF. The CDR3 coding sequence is TGTGCCAGCAGCTCTATCGGACAGGGAAAAATCCACGAGCAGTACTTC.

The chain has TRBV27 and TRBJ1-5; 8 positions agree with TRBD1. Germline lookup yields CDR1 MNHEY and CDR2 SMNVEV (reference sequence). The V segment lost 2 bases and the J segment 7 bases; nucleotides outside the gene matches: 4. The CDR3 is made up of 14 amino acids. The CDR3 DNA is TGTGCCAGCAGTTTAAACAGGGGGGACCAGCCCCAGCATTTT. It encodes CASSLNRGDQPQHF.

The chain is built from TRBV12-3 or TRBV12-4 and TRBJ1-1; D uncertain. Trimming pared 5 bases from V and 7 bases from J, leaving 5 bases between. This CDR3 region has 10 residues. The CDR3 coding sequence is TGTGCCAGCAGTCGGAGTGAAGCTTTCTTT. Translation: CASSRSEAFF.

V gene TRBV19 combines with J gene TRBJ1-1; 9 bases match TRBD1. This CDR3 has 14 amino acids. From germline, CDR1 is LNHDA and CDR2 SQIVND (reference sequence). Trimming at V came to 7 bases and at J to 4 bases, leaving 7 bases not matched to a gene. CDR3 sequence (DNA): TGTGCCAGTAATGAACAGGGGGCTAGCACTGAAGCTTTCTTT. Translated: CASNEQGASTEAFF.

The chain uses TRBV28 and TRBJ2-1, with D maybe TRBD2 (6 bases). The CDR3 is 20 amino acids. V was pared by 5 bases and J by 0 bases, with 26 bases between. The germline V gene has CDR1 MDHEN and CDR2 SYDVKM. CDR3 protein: CASSPQMLGSGGSSYNEQFF. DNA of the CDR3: TGTGCCAGCAGTCCCCAAATGCTTGGTAGCGGTGGAAGCTCCTACAATGAGCAGTTCTTC. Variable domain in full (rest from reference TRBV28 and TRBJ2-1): DVKVTQSSRYLVKRTGEKVFLECVQDMDHENMFWYRQDPGLGLRLIYFSYDVKMKEKGDIPEGYSVSREKKERFSLILESASTNQTSMYLCASSPQMLGSGGSSYNEQFFGPGTRLTVL.

CDR3 nucleotide sequence: TGTGCCAGCAGCAAAACAGGCCCAAGCTCCTACAATGAGCAGTTCTTC. It specifies CASSKTGPSSYNEQFF. The chain employs TRBV21-1 and TRBJ2-1; TRBD1 was called by the table and not checked on the DNA. TRBV21-1 is a pseudogene. The CDR3 covers 16 residues.

This CDR3 is CASSGGQGAGNTIYF. Here the CDR3 DNA reads TGCGCCAGCAGCGGAGGACAGGGGGCTGGAAACACCATATATTTT. The chain employs TRBV5-1 and TRBJ1-3; 10 positions match TRBD1. Germline CDR1 SGHRS, CDR2 YFSETQ. The trim removed 4 bases at V and 2 bases at J, leaving 3 bases unmatched. The CDR3 is made up of 15 amino acids.